This T cell receptor (beta chain) emerged from a study of blood T cell repertoires in COVID-19. At the level of the study: Acute and convalescent COVID-19 samples came from the United States, Italy and Spain.

Only in-frame clones appear in the TCRdb table, and some are missing; sequencing was by immunoSEQ multiplex PCR. The sample carries about 220,000 clones, 70% to 90% recorded once. Sequenced sample: peripheral blood. The TCR was taken from a woman aged 45-60 years with COVID-19, enrolled during active disease.

CDR3 in amino acids: CASSGRSYEQYF. CDR3 sequence (DNA): TGTGCCAGCAGCGGGCGGAGCTACGAGCAGTACTTC. The rearrangement joins TRBV9 to TRBJ2-7; D is unclear. The CDR3 runs 12 residues. Between the trimmed V and J ends, which lost 3 bases and 3 bases, there was a span of 7 bases. The V gene's germline CDR1 is SGDLS and CDR2 YYNGEE.